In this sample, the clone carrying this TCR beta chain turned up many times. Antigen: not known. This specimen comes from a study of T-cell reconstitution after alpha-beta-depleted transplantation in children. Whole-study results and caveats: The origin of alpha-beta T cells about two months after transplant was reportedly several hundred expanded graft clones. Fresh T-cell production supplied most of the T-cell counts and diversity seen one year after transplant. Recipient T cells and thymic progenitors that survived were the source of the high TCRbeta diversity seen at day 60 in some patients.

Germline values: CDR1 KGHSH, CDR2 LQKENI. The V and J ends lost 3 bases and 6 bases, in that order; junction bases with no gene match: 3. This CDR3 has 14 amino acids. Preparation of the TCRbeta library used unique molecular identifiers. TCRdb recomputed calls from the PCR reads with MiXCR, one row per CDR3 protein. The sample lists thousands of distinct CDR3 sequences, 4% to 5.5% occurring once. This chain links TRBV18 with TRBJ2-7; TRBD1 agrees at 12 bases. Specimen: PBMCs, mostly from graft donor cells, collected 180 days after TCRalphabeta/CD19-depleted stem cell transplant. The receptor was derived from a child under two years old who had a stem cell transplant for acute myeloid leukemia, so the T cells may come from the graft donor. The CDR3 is CASSPGTGGGEQYF. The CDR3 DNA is TGTGCCAGCTCACCCGGGACAGGGGGCGGCGAGCAGTACTTC.